Each of the 12 T cell receptor beta chains below was sequenced from the same sample in a study of blood T cell repertoires in COVID-19. Clones were sequenced by immunoSEQ multiplex PCR, and TCRdb holds only the in-frame ones, with some missing. The data hold just under 90,000 clones, with 85% to 95% observed a single time. The sequencing input was peripheral blood. The receptors stem from a man in his sixties with acute or convalescent COVID-19.

The chain is built from TRBV27 and TRBJ1-6, with D possibly being TRBD1 (6 bases). V lost 5 bases and J 6 bases, leaving 11 bases between the germline ends. CDR3 size: 14 residues. Germline CDR1 is MNHEY and CDR2 is SMNVEV (reference sequence). The CDR3 region has the DNA TGTGCCAGCAGTCTCGTGGGGGCTAATTCACCCCTCCACTTT. Protein product: CASSLVGANSPLHF.

This clone has just one count. The chain joins TRBV7-9 to TRBJ2-1; no clear D. The CDR3 has 13 amino acids. Germline V lookup: CDR1 SEHNR, CDR2 FQNEAQ (reference sequence). V lost 3 bases to trimming and J lost 4 bases, with 7 bases between them. The CDR3 nucleotides are TGTGCCAGCAGCTTGGGCATTTACAATGAGCAGTTCTTC. Protein: CASSLGIYNEQFF.

The chain is built from TRBV4-1 and TRBJ1-1; a weak D match, TRBD1 (5 bases). Germline CDR1 is MGHRA and CDR2 is YSYEKL. This CDR3 region has 14 residues. With 4 bases removed from V and 1 base from J, the gap between germline ends came to 10 bases. The CDR3, as DNA: TGCGCCAGCAGCCCCAGGGCCTCGAACACTGAAGCTTTCTTT. Translation: CASSPRASNTEAFF.

V usage is TRBV28 and J usage is TRBJ2-5, with 9 bases lining up with TRBD2. The V segment lost 5 bases and the J segment 6 bases; nucleotides outside the gene matches: 19. The CDR3 sequence is 18 residues long. Looked up from germline, CDR1 is MDHEN and CDR2 is SYDVKM. The CDR3 DNA reads TGTGCCAGCAGTCCCCTCTCTCTAATTGTAGCGGGAGAGAAGACCCAGTACTTC. Protein: CASSPLSLIVAGEKTQYF. Full variable domain (rest looked up from reference TRBV28 and TRBJ2-5): DVKVTQSSRYLVKRTGEKVFLECVQDMDHENMFWYRQDPGLGLRLIYFSYDVKMKEKGDIPEGYSVSREKKERFSLILESASTNQTSMYLCASSPLSLIVAGEKTQYFGPGTRLLVL.

This clone was seen just once. The rearrangement links TRBV6-5 to TRBJ1-5; 8 bases align to TRBD1. The V segment lost 9 bases and the J segment 7 bases; nucleotides outside the gene matches: 14. The germline gives CDR1 MNHEY, CDR2 SVGAGI. The CDR3 sequence is 15 residues long. In DNA, the CDR3 is TGTGCCAGTCTAGCCTACTCAGGGGGCCTACAGCCCCAGCATTTT. Amino acid sequence: CASLAYSGGLQPQHF.

The gene calls are TRBV12-3 or TRBV12-4 and TRBJ1-2; D unresolved. V lost 5 bases and J lost 8, with 12 bases in between. This CDR3 spans 12 amino acids. Written as DNA, the CDR3 is TGTGCCAGCAGTCTTATGAGGGTAGGCTACACCTTC. This encodes CASSLMRVGYTF.

This chain uses TRBV9 with TRBJ2-5, with 10 bases aligning to TRBD1. The CDR3 spans 16 residues. In germline, CDR1 is SGDLS, CDR2 YYNGEE. The ends lost 1 base at V and 5 bases at J; junction bases unmatched: 8. CDR3 bases: TGTGCCAGCAGCGTATCACCGACAGGGGGCAGGGAGACCCAGTACTTC. It specifies CASSVSPTGGRETQYF.

The chain links TRBV19 to TRBJ1-2; 7 bases fit TRBD1. The CDR3 sequence is 14 residues long. J lost 7 bases, V lost 2 bases, and 7 bases had no gene match. Germline V gene data show CDR1 as LNHDA and CDR2 as SQIVND (reference sequence). The CDR3 protein is CASSIRQGSSGYTF. The CDR3 region has the DNA TGTGCCAGTAGTATACGACAGGGTAGTTCTGGCTACACCTTC.

The CDR3 DNA sequence: TGTGCCAGCAGTGATGGAGCAGGGCCCCCGACGCGTGATACGCAGTATTTT. Protein: CASSDGAGPPTRDTQYF. The chain combines TRBV2 with TRBJ2-3; TRBD1 might be the D (5 bases). The CDR3 has 17 amino acids. The germline V and J ends were trimmed by 3 bases and 6 bases, with 22 bases remaining between them. In germline, CDR1 is SNHLY, CDR2 FYNNEI.

V usage is TRBV27 and J usage is TRBJ2-2; the D gene is possibly TRBD2 (6 bases). Trimming removed 5 bases from V and 0 bases from J, with 13 bases in between. CDR3 length: 16 residues. Germline V CDR1 and CDR2: MNHEY, SMNVEV (reference sequence). The CDR3 spells CASSPTRGTNTGELFF. Here the CDR3 DNA reads TGTGCCAGCAGTCCCACCCGGGGGACGAACACCGGGGAGCTGTTTTTT.

This clone has more than one count but fewer than ten. The chain joins TRBV19 to TRBJ2-3, with D hard to call. CDR3 length: 16 residues. Trimming took 3 bases from V and 1 from J, leaving 14 bases between them. CDR1 is LNHDA and CDR2 is SQIVND in the germline V gene (reference sequence). CDR3 region: CASSIRVGVGTDTQYF. For the CDR3, the DNA is TGTGCCAGTAGTATCCGGGTCGGAGTGGGCACAGATACGCAGTATTTT.

This chain uses TRBV29-1 with TRBJ2-3, with TRBD2 matching 10 bases. From germline, CDR1 is SQVTM and CDR2 ANQGSEA. The CDR3 spans 14 residues. Germline trimming cut 6 bases from V and 4 bases from J; bases unmatched to any gene: 7. The CDR3 is CSVRASGSPDTQYF. The CDR3 DNA follows: TGCAGCGTACGAGCTAGCGGGAGTCCAGATACGCAGTATTTT.